The T cell receptor (beta chain) described here comes from a study of T cells in localized non-small cell lung cancer. The CDR3 contains 15 residues. Germline loops: CDR1 SGDLS, CDR2 YYNGEE. V shed 3 bases, J shed 6 bases, and the junction held 9 bases outside the gene matches. Profiling relied on immunoSEQ multiplex PCR, and the TCRdb table lists in-frame clones only, not all of them. The sample holds tens of thousands of clones, less than 85% seen once. Broader study findings: Measurement of T cell clonality placed uninvolved adjacent lung highest, above the level in tumor. Elevated blood T cell density was associated with longer overall survival. Median around 56 top-100 tumor clones were shared with paired adjacent lung. Heterogeneity is still possible, as just one tumor region was sequenced.

To note about this clone: Its antigen is not known.

Material: PBMCs, obtained before any cancer treatment. The clonotype originates from a man aged 35-75 years with stage II squamous cell lung carcinoma. V is TRBV9 and J is TRBJ1-2; the match to TRBD1 covers 9 bases. The CDR3, as DNA: TGTGCCAGCAGCGACTGGGACAGGGACCTTGATGGCTACACCTTC. Encoded protein: CASSDWDRDLDGYTF.